Below are 16 T cell receptor beta chains sequenced from a single sample in a study of blood T cell repertoires in COVID-19. The table came from immunoSEQ multiplex PCR; TCRdb's copy has only in-frame clones and leaves some out. The table shows under 200,000 clones, with 70% to 90% occurring only once. The sequencing input was PBMCs or T cells enriched from blood (not recorded which). The receptors were sampled from a woman between 50 and 59 years old who had recovered from COVID-19.

This rearrangement joins TRBV5-8 to TRBJ2-3; tentatively, D is TRBD2 (6 bases). CDR1 and CDR2 from the germline V gene are SGHTS and YDEGEE. The CDR3 sequence is 16 residues long. Deletions cut 0 bases from V and 3 bases from J, with 14 bases between. The CDR3 bases are TGTGCCAGCAGCTTGGCCGGGGGTGCTAGAACAGATACGCAGTATTTT. It codes for CASSLAGGARTDTQYF.

V is TRBV19 and J is TRBJ1-4, with 7 nucleotides matching TRBD1. Germline V gene lookup returns CDR1 LNHDA and CDR2 SQIVND (reference sequence). V lost 7 bases, J lost 7 bases, and 9 bases stayed unmatched. CDR3 length equals 14 residues. CDR3 protein: CASIPRGKGEKLFF. As DNA, the CDR3 is TGTGCCAGTATTCCCAGGGGGAAGGGTGAAAAACTGTTTTTT.

The chain carries TRBV25-1 and TRBJ1-4; D remains unclear. This CDR3 has 12 residues. The V end was cut by 3 bases, the J end by 8 bases, with 7 bases between. The germline V gene has CDR1 MGHDK and CDR2 SYGVNS. The CDR3 region has the DNA TGTGCCAGCAGTGAGTCGGGAGAAAAACTGTTTTTT. Protein product: CASSESGEKLFF.

This chain joins TRBV7-9 and TRBJ2-7; 11 nucleotides line up with TRBD2. There are 15 residues in the CDR3. The germline gives CDR1 SEHNR, CDR2 FQNEAQ (reference sequence). Trimming cost V 6 bases and J 1 base; bases outside gene matches: 5. The CDR3 DNA reads as TGTGCCAGCAGAATGACTAGCGGGGCATCCTACGAGCAGTACTTC. It specifies CASRMTSGASYEQYF. Using reference TRBV7-9 and TRBJ2-7 for the parts outside the CDR3, the full variable domain is DTGVSQNPRHKITKRGQNVTFRCDPISEHNRLYWYRQTLGQGPEFLTYFQNEAQLEKSRLLSDRFSAERPKGSFSTLEIQRTEQGDSAMYLCASRMTSGASYEQYFGPGTRLTVT.

This chain joins TRBV15 and TRBJ2-2; D might be TRBD1 (6 bases). Deletions cut 0 bases from V and 6 bases from J, with 14 bases between. The V gene's germline CDR1 is LNHNV and CDR2 YYDKDF (reference sequence). The CDR3 length is 16 residues. The CDR3 nucleotides are TGTGCCACCAGCAGAGAGAAGCCTCAGGGGTCCGGGGAGCTGTTTTTT. This encodes CATSREKPQGSGELFF.

The chain has TRBV7-2 and TRBJ2-3, with 10 positions matching TRBD2. The CDR3 extends over 16 amino acids. The V gene end was trimmed by 3 bases and the J gene end by 2 bases; junction bases not matched to a gene: 5. The germline V gene has CDR1 SGHTA and CDR2 FQGNSA. CDR3 sequence: CASSFLTSGVTDTQYF. The CDR3 region has the DNA TGTGCCAGCAGCTTCCTTACTAGCGGGGTCACAGATACGCAGTATTTT.

The rearrangement links TRBV27 to TRBJ1-1; 7 bases match TRBD1. Trimming cost V 5 bases and J 6 bases; bases outside gene matches: 12. The CDR3 consists of 15 residues. CDR1 MNHEY and CDR2 SMNVEV come from the germline V gene (reference sequence). CDR3 in DNA: TGTGCCAGCAGTCTAACGACAGGGTGGGGGTCTGAAGCTTTCTTT. It encodes CASSLTTGWGSEAFF.

The chain uses TRBV29-1 and TRBJ2-5, with D possibly matching TRBD2 (6 bases). V was pared by 4 bases and J by 7 bases, with 13 bases between. The CDR3 is 12 residues long. Germline CDR1 is SQVTM and CDR2 is ANQGSEA. CDR3: CSVGRGFGTQYF. Here the CDR3 DNA reads TGCAGCGTTGGGAGGGGTTTCGGGACCCAGTACTTC.

This chain uses TRBV11-2 with TRBJ1-1, with 7 bases matching TRBD1. The germline V gene encodes CDR1 SGHAT and CDR2 FQNNGV. Germline trimming cut 6 bases from V and 3 bases from J; bases unmatched to any gene: 7. This CDR3 has 14 residues. The CDR3 spells CASRYGQVHTEAFF. DNA for the CDR3: TGTGCCAGCAGATACGGACAGGTTCACACTGAAGCTTTCTTT.

The chain carries TRBV6-2 or TRBV6-3 and TRBJ2-1, with 7 nucleotides matching TRBD1. The CDR3 contains 14 residues. Germline loops: CDR1 MNHEY, CDR2 SVGEGT. The J segment lost 3 bases and the V segment lost 5 bases, leaving 4 bases of the junction unmatched. The DNA of the CDR3 is TGTGCCAGCAGTCTAGGGACAGACTACAATGAGCAGTTCTTC. This gives the protein CASSLGTDYNEQFF.

J is TRBJ2-2 and V is TRBV11-3; no clear D gene. Between the trimmed V and J ends, which lost 3 bases and 4 bases, there was a span of 12 bases. This CDR3 is built from 15 residues. CDR1 is SGHNT and CDR2 is YENEEA in the germline V gene. CDR3 bases: TGTGCCAGCAGCTTCTCCCTACTCGGCACCGGGGAGCTGTTTTTT. Protein sequence: CASSFSLLGTGELFF.

The chain has TRBV11-3 and TRBJ2-6, with a possible D match to TRBD1 (5 bases). The V end was cut by 8 bases, the J end by 0 bases, with 8 bases between. CDR3 length: 14 amino acids. Germline assignment: CDR1 SGHNT and CDR2 YENEEA. The CDR3 reads CASARDSGANVLTF. Written as DNA, the CDR3 is TGTGCCAGCGCCAGGGACTCTGGGGCCAACGTCCTGACTTTC. The full variable domain, with the rest looked up from reference TRBV11-3 and TRBJ2-6, is EAGVVQSPRYKIIEKKQPVAFWCNPISGHNTLYWYLQNLGQGPELLIRYENEEAVDDSQLPKDRFSAERLKGVDSTLKIQPAELGDSAVYLCASARDSGANVLTFGAGSRLTVL.

The rearrangement uses TRBV18 and TRBJ2-3; D is undetermined. The CDR3 sequence is 15 residues long. Trimming took 8 bases from V and 0 from J, leaving 15 bases between them. Germline V gives CDR1 KGHSH, CDR2 LQKENI. The CDR3 DNA reads TGTGCCAGCACCCAATCTGCGGCTAGCACAGATACGCAGTATTTT. This translates into CASTQSAASTDTQYF.

The rearrangement joins TRBV9 to TRBJ2-3; 8 bases line up with TRBD1. The CDR3 is made up of 15 amino acids. The germline V gene has CDR1 SGDLS and CDR2 YYNGEE. The J segment lost 3 bases and the V segment lost 5 bases, leaving 8 bases of the junction unmatched. CDR3 protein: CASSPPDRGTDTQYF. CDR3 sequence (DNA): TGTGCCAGCAGTCCGCCCGACAGGGGAACAGATACGCAGTATTTT.

This sequence joins TRBV5-4 and TRBJ1-2, with 10 bases aligning to TRBD1. In germline, CDR1 is SGHNT, CDR2 YYREEE (reference sequence). This CDR3 has 15 residues. Trimming took 4 bases from V and 2 from J; bases not matched to a gene: 5. Here the CDR3 reads CASSPRTGGNYGYTF. CDR3 DNA: TGTGCCAGCAGCCCACGGACAGGGGGGAACTATGGCTACACCTTC.

This rearrangement joins TRBV11-3 to TRBJ2-3; D possibly corresponds to TRBD2 (7 bases). The CDR3 is 16 amino acids. In germline, CDR1 is SGHNT, CDR2 YENEEA. Trimming left V 5 bases short and J 2 bases short, with 17 bases between. CDR3 nucleotide sequence: TGTGCCAGCAGCGGGGGGGCCGGACAACTCACAGATACGCAGTATTTT. Translating it yields CASSGGAGQLTDTQYF.